Included here is one TCR beta chain sequence, with context. Its antigen is unknown. This CDR3 has 13 amino acids. TCRdb reprocessed the 5' RACE reads, with one entry per CDR3 protein and no DNA. The sample data list about 170,000 distinct CDR3 sequences. This specimen belongs to a study of T cells expressing NK-cell markers. Study summary: Each TCR beta repertoire originated in sorted T cells that were CD3+CD56+NKG2C+, CD3+CD56+NKG2C- or CD3+CD56-NKG2C+. The sequencing cohort of eight donors included seven HCMV-seropositive individuals and one seronegative individual.

Study-wide results and limits: It was still unclear whether expanded NKG2C+ T cell clones were HCMV specific.

The sequence was collected from a man aged 18-70 years in good health. The specimen sequenced was blood T cells: a sorted CD56 or NKG2C T cell subset, CD4+ or CD8+ T cells, or bulk PBMC T cells (not recorded which). The chain employs TRBV12-3 or TRBV12-4 and TRBJ2-7; absent DNA, TCRdb's TRBD1 call cannot be checked. The CDR3 protein is CASSARQGGEQYF.